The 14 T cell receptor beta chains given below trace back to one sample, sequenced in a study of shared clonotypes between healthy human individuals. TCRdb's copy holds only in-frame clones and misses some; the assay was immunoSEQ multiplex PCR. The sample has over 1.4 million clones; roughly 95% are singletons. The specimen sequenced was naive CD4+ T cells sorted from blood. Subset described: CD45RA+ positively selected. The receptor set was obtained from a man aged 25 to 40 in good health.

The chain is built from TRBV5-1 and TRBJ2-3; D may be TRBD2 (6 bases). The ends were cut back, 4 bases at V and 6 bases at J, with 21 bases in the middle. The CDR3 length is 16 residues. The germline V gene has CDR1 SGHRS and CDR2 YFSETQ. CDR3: CASSRMAGRVQDTQYF. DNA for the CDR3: TGCGCCAGCAGCAGAATGGCGGGACGGGTACAGGATACGCAGTATTTT. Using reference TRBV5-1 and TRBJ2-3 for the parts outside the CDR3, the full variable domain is KAGVTQTPRYLIKTRGQQVTLSCSPISGHRSVSWYQQTPGQGLQFLFEYFSETQRNKGNFPGRFSGRQFSNSRSEMNVSTLELGDSALYLCASSRMAGRVQDTQYFGPGTRLTVL.

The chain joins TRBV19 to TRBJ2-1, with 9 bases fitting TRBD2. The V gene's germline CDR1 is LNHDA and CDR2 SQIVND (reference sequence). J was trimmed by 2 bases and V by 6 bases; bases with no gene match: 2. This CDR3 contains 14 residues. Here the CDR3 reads CASRGGRAYNEQFF. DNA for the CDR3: TGTGCCAGTAGAGGCGGGAGGGCCTACAATGAGCAGTTCTTC.

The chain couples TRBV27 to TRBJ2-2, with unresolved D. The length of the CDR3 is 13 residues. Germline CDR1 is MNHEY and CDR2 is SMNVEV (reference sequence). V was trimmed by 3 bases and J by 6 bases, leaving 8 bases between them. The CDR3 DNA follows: TGTGCCAGCAGTTTGACACCTTCCGGGGAGCTGTTTTTT. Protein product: CASSLTPSGELFF.

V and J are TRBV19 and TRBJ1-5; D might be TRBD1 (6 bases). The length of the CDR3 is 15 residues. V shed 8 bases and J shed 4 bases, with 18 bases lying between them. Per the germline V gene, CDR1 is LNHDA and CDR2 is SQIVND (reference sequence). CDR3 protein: CASSLGEGGNQPQHF. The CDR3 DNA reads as TGTGCCAGTTCACTCGGGGAGGGGGGAAATCAGCCCCAGCATTTT.

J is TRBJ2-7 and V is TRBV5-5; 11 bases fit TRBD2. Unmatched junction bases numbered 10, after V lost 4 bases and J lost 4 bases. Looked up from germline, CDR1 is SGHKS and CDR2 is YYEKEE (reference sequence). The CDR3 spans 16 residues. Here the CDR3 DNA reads TGTGCCAGCAGCCGCATCCTAGCGGGAGGCGCATACGAGCAGTACTTC. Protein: CASSRILAGGAYEQYF.

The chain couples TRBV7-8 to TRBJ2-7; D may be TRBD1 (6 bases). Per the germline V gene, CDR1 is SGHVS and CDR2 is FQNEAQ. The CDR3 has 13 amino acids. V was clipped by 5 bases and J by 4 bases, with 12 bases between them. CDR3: CASSPRTVYEQYF. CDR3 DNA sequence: TGTGCCAGCAGCCCCAGGACAGTATACGAGCAGTACTTC.

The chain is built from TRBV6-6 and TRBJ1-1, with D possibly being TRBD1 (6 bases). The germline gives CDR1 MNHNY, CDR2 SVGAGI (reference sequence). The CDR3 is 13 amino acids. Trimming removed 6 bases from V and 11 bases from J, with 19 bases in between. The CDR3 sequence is CASRSWGPQGAFF. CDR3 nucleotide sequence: TGTGCCAGCAGGTCGTGGGGCCCTCAGGGGGCTTTCTTT.

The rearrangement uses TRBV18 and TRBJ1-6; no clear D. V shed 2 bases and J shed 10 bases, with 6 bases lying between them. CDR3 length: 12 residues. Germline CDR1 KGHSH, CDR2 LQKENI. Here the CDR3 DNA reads TGTGCCAGCTCACCAGGCCCGTCACCCCTCCACTTT. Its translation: CASSPGPSPLHF.

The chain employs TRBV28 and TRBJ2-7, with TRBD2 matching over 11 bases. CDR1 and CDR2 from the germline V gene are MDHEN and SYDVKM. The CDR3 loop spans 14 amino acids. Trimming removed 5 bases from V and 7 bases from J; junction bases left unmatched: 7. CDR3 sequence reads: CASSNSGREKEQYF. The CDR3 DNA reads TGTGCCAGCAGTAATAGCGGGAGGGAAAAAGAGCAGTACTTC. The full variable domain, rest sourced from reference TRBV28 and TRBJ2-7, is DVKVTQSSRYLVKRTGEKVFLECVQDMDHENMFWYRQDPGLGLRLIYFSYDVKMKEKGDIPEGYSVSREKKERFSLILESASTNQTSMYLCASSNSGREKEQYFGPGTRLTVT.

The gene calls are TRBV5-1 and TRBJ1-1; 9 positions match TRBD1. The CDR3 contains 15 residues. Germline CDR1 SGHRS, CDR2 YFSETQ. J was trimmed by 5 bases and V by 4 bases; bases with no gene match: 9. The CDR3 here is CASSVQGAPMTEAFF. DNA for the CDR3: TGCGCCAGCAGCGTACAGGGGGCGCCTATGACTGAAGCTTTCTTT.

The CDR3 here is CASSLRKGVEQYF. CDR3 in DNA: TGTGCCAGCAGCTTACGGAAGGGGGTCGAGCAGTACTTC. The chain combines TRBV7-3 with TRBJ2-7, with D possibly being TRBD1 (6 bases). V was pared by 2 bases and J by 6 bases, with 11 bases between. The CDR3 sequence is 13 residues long. CDR1 and CDR2 from the germline V gene are SGHTA and FQGTGA.

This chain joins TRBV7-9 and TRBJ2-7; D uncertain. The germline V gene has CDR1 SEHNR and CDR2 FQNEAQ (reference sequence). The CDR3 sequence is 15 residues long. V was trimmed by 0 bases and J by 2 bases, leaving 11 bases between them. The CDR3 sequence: CASSLALGTAYEQYF. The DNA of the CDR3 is TGTGCCAGCAGCTTAGCGCTTGGAACTGCCTACGAGCAGTACTTC.

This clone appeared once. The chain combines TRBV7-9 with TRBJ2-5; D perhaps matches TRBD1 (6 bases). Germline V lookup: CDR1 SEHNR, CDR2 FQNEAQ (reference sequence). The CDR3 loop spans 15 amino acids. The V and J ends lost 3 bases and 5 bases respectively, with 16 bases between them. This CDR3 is CASSFGQSQTETQYF. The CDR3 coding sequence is TGTGCCAGCAGCTTTGGACAGTCACAAACGGAGACCCAGTACTTC. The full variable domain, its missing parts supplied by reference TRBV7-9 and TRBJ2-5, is DTGVSQNPRHKITKRGQNVTFRCDPISEHNRLYWYRQTLGQGPEFLTYFQNEAQLEKSRLLSDRFSAERPKGSFSTLEIQRTEQGDSAMYLCASSFGQSQTETQYFGPGTRLLVL.

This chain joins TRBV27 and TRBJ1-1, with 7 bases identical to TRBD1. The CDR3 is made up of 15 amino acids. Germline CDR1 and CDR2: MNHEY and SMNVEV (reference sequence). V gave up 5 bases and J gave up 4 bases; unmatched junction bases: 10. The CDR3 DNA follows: TGTGCCAGCAGTCCGAGGACAGGTTCGGGCACTGAAGCTTTCTTT. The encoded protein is CASSPRTGSGTEAFF.